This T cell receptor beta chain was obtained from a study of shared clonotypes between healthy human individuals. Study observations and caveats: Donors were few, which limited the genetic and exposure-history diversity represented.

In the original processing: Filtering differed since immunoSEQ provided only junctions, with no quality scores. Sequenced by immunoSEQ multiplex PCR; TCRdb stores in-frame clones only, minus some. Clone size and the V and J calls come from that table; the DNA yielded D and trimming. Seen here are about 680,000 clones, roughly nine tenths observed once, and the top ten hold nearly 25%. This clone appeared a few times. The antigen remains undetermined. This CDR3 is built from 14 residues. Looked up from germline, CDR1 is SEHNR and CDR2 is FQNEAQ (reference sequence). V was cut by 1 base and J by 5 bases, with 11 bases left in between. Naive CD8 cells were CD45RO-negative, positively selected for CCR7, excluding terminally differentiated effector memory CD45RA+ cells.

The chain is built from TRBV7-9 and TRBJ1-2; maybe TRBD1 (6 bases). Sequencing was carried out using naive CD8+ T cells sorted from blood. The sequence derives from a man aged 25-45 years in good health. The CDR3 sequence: CASSLGWGPYGYTF. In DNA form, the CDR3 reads TGTGCCAGCAGCTTAGGCTGGGGGCCGTATGGCTACACCTTC.